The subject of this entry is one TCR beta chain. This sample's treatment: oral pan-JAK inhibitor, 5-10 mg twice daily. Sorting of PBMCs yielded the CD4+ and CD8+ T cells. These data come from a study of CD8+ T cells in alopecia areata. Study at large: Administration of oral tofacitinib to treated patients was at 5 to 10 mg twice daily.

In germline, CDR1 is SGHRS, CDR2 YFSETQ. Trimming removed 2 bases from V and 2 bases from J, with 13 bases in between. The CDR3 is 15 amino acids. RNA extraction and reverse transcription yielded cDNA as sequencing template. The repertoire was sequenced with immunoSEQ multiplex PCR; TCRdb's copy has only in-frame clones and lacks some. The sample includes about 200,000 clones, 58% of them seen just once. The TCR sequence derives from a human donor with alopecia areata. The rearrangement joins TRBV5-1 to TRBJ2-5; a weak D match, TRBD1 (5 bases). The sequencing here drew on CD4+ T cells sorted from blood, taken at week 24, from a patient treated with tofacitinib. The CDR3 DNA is TGCGCCAGCAGCTTCTGGGGCGGCCGTCAAGAGACCCAGTACTTC. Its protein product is CASSFWGGRQETQYF. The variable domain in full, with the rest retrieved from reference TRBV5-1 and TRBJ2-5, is KAGVTQTPRYLIKTRGQQVTLSCSPISGHRSVSWYQQTPGQGLQFLFEYFSETQRNKGNFPGRFSGRQFSNSRSEMNVSTLELGDSALYLCASSFWGGRQETQYFGPGTRLLVL.